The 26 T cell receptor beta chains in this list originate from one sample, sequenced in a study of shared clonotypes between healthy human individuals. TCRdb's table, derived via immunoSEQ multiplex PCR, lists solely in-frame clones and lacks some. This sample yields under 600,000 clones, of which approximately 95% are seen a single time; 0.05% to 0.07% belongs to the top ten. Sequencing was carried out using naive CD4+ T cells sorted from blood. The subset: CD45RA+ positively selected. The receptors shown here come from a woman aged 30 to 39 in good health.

This CDR3 reads CASRARDTGNTIYF. CDR3 coding DNA: TGTGCCAGCAGAGCTCGGGACACAGGAAACACCATATATTTT. This chain uses TRBV6-5 with TRBJ1-3; D possibly corresponds to TRBD1 (6 bases). The CDR3 sequence is 14 residues long. Trimming cost V 6 bases and J 4 bases, with 13 bases left between them. The germline V gene has CDR1 MNHEY and CDR2 SVGAGI.

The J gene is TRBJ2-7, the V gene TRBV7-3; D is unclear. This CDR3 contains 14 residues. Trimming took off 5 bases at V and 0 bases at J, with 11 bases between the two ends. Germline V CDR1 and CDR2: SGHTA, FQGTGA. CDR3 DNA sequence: TGTGCCAGCAGCCCCAGTGGCGGCTCCTACGAGCAGTACTTC. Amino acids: CASSPSGGSYEQYF.

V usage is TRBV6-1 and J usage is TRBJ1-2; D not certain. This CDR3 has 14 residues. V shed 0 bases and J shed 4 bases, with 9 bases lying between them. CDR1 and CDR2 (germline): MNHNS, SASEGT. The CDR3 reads CASSEASAAYGYTF. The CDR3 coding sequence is TGTGCCAGCAGTGAAGCCTCGGCAGCCTATGGCTACACCTTC.

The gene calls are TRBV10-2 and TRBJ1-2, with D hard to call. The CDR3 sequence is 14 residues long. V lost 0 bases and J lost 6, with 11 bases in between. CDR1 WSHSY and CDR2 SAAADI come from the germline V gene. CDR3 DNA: TGCGCCAGCAGTGAGTCGTGGCAGACGGATGGCTACACCTTC. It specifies CASSESWQTDGYTF.

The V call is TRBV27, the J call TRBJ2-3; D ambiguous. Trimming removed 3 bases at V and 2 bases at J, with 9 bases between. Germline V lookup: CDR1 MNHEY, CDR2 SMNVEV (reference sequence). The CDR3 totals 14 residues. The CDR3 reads CASSFRAFTDTQYF. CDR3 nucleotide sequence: TGTGCCAGCAGTTTTCGAGCGTTCACAGATACGCAGTATTTT.

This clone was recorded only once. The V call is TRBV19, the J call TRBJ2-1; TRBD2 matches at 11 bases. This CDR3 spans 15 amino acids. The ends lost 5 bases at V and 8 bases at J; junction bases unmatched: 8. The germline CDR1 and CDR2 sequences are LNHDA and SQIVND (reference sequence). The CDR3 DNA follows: TGTGCCAGTAGTCCGGCACTAGCGGGAGTCGATGAGCAGTTCTTC. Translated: CASSPALAGVDEQFF.

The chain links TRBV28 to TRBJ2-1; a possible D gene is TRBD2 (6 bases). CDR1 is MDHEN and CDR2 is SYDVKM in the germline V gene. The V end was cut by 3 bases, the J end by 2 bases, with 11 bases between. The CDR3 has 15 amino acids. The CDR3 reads CASSFFSGTYNEQFF. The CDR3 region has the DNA TGTGCCAGCAGTTTTTTTAGCGGAACCTACAATGAGCAGTTCTTC. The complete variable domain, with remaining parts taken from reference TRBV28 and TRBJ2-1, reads DVKVTQSSRYLVKRTGEKVFLECVQDMDHENMFWYRQDPGLGLRLIYFSYDVKMKEKGDIPEGYSVSREKKERFSLILESASTNQTSMYLCASSFFSGTYNEQFFGPGTRLTVL.

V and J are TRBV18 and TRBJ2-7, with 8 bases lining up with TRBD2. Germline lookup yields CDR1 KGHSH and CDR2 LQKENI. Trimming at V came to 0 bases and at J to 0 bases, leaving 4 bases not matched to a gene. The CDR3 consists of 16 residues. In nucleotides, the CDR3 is TGTGCCAGCTCACCACCTAGCGGGACCCTCTCCTACGAGCAGTACTTC. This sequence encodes CASSPPSGTLSYEQYF.

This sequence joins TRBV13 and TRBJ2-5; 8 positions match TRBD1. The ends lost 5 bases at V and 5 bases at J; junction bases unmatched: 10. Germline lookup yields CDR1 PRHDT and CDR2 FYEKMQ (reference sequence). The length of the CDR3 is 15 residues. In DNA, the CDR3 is TGTGCCAGCAGCCCTCGGACAGGGCATCCGGAGACCCAGTACTTC. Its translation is CASSPRTGHPETQYF. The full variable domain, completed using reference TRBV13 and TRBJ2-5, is AAGVIQSPRHLIKEKRETATLKCYPIPRHDTVYWYQQGPGQDPQFLISFYEKMQSDKGSIPDRFSAQQFSDYHSELNMSSLELGDSALYFCASSPRTGHPETQYFGPGTRLLVL.

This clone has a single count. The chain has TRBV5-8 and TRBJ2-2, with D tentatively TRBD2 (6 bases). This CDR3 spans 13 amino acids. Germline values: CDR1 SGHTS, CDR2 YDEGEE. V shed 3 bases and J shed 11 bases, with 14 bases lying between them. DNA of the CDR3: TGTGCCAGCAGCTCCGATAGCGGAACAGAGCTGTTTTTT. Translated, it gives CASSSDSGTELFF. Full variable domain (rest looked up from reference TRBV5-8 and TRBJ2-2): EAGVTQSPTHLIKTRGQQATLRCSPISGHTSVYWYQQALGLGLQFLLWYDEGEERNRGNFPPRFSGRQFPNYSSELNVNALELEDSALYLCASSSDSGTELFFGEGSRLTVL.

The CDR3 reads CASSPPSAYNEQFF. Written as DNA, the CDR3 is TGTGCCAGCAGTCCGCCTAGCGCGTACAATGAGCAGTTCTTC. The chain recombines TRBV14 with TRBJ2-1, with D perhaps matching TRBD2 (6 bases). CDR3 size: 14 residues. Germline CDR1 is SGHDN and CDR2 is FVKESK. Trimming removed 6 bases from V and 4 bases from J, with 13 bases in between.

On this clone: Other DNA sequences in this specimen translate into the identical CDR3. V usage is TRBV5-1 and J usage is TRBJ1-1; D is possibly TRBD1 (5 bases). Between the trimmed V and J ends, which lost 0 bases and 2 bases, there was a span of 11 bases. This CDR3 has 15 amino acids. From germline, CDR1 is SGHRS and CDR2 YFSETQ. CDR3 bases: TGCGCCAGCAGCTTGGCCGGGGGTAGTAACACTGAAGCTTTCTTT. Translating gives CASSLAGGSNTEAFF.

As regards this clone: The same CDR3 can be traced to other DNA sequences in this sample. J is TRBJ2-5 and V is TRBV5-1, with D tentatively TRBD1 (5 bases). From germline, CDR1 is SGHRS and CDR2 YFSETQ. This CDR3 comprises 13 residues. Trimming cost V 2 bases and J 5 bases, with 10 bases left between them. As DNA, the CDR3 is TGCGCCAGCAGCTTCTCAGGGCAGGAGACCCAGTACTTC. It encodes CASSFSGQETQYF.

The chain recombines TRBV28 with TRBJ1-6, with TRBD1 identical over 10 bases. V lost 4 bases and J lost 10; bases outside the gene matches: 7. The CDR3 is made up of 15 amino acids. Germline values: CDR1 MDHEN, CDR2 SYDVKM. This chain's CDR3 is CASSSLPTGGSPLHF. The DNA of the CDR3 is TGTGCCAGCAGTTCCCTCCCGACAGGGGGCTCACCCCTCCACTTT. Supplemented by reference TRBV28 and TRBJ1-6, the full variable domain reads DVKVTQSSRYLVKRTGEKVFLECVQDMDHENMFWYRQDPGLGLRLIYFSYDVKMKEKGDIPEGYSVSREKKERFSLILESASTNQTSMYLCASSSLPTGGSPLHFGNGTRLTVT.

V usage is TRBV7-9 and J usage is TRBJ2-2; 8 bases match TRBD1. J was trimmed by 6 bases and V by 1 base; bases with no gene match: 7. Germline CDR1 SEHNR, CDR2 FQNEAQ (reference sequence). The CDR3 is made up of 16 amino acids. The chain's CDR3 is CASSLVPGQAPGELFF. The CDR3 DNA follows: TGTGCCAGCAGCTTAGTTCCGGGACAGGCCCCCGGGGAGCTGTTTTTT. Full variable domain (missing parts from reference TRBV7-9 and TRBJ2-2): DTGVSQNPRHKITKRGQNVTFRCDPISEHNRLYWYRQTLGQGPEFLTYFQNEAQLEKSRLLSDRFSAERPKGSFSTLEIQRTEQGDSAMYLCASSLVPGQAPGELFFGEGSRLTVL.

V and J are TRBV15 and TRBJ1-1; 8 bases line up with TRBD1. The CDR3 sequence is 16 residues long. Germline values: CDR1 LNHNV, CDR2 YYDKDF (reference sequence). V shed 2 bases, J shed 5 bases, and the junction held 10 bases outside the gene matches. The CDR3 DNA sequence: TGTGCCACCAGCAGATACCGGGCAGGGGGCCGGACTGAAGCTTTCTTT. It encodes CATSRYRAGGRTEAFF. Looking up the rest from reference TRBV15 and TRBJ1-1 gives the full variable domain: DAMVIQNPRYQVTQFGKPVTLSCSQTLNHNVMYWYQQKSSQAPKLLFHYYDKDFNNEADTPDNFQSRRPNTSFCFLDIRSPGLGDTAMYLCATSRYRAGGRTEAFFGQGTRLTVV.

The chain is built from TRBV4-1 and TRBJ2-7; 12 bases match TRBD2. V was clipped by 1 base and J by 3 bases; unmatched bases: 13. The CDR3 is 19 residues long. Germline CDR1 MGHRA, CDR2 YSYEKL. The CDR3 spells CASSQGWVSSGRAFYEQYF. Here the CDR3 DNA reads TGCGCCAGCAGCCAAGGGTGGGTCTCTAGCGGGAGGGCCTTCTACGAGCAGTACTTC.

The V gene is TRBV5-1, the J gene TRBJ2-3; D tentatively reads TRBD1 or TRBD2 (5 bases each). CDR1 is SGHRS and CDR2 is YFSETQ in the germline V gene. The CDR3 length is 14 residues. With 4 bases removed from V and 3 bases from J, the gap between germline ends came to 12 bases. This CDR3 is CASSTGPATDTQYF. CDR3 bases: TGCGCCAGCAGCACGGGACCGGCGACAGATACGCAGTATTTT.

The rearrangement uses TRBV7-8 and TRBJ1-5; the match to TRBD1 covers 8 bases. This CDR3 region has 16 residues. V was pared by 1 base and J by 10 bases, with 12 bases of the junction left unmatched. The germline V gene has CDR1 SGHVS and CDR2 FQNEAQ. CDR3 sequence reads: CASSLGRTGYGGPQHF. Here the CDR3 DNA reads TGTGCCAGCAGCTTAGGAAGGACAGGGTATGGGGGTCCCCAGCATTTT.

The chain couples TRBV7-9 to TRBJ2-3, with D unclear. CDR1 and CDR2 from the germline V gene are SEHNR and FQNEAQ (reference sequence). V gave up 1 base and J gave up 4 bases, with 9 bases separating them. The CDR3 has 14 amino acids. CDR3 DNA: TGTGCCAGCAGCTTAGGTGCAACCTCAGATACGCAGTATTTT. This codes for CASSLGATSDTQYF. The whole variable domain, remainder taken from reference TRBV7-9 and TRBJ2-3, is DTGVSQNPRHKITKRGQNVTFRCDPISEHNRLYWYRQTLGQGPEFLTYFQNEAQLEKSRLLSDRFSAERPKGSFSTLEIQRTEQGDSAMYLCASSLGATSDTQYFGPGTRLTVL.

Here the CDR3 reads CASSLSGFPGETQYF. In DNA, the CDR3 is TGTGCCAGCAGCTTGTCGGGGTTCCCCGGTGAGACCCAGTACTTC. The gene calls are TRBV7-9 and TRBJ2-5, with D perhaps TRBD2 (5 bases). Germline CDR1 is SEHNR and CDR2 is FQNEAQ (reference sequence). The V gene lost 3 bases and the J gene lost 5 bases, with 16 bases spanning the gap. The CDR3 has 15 residues. The full variable domain, its missing parts supplied by reference TRBV7-9 and TRBJ2-5, is DTGVSQNPRHKITKRGQNVTFRCDPISEHNRLYWYRQTLGQGPEFLTYFQNEAQLEKSRLLSDRFSAERPKGSFSTLEIQRTEQGDSAMYLCASSLSGFPGETQYFGPGTRLLVL.

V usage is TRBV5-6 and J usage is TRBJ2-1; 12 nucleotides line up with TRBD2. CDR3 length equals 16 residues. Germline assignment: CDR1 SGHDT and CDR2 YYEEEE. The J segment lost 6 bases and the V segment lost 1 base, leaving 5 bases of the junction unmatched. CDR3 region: CASSLRLAGVINEQFF. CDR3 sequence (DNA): TGTGCCAGCAGCTTGCGACTAGCGGGAGTTATCAATGAGCAGTTCTTC.

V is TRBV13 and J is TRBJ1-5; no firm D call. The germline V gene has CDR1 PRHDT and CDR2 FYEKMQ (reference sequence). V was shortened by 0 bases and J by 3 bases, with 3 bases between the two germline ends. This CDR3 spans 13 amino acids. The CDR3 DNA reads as TGTGCCAGCAGCTTAGGCCCCAATCAGCCCCAGCATTTT. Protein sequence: CASSLGPNQPQHF.

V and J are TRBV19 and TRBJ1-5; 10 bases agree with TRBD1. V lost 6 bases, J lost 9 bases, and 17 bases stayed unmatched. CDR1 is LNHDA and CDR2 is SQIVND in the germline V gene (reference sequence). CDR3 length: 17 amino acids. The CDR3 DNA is TGTGCCAGTAGCCCACAGACAGGGGGCGAAATATTCGGGCCCCAGCATTTT. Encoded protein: CASSPQTGGEIFGPQHF. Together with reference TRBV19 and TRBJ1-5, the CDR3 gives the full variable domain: DGGITQSPKYLFRKEGQNVTLSCEQNLNHDAMYWYRQDPGQGLRLIYYSQIVNDFQKGDIAEGYSVSREKKESFPLTVTSAQKNPTAFYLCASSPQTGGEIFGPQHFGDGTRLSIL.

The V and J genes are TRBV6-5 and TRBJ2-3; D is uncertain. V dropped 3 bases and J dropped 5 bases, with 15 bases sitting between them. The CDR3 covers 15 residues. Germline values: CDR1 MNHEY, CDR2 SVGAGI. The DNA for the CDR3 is TGTGCCAGCAGTTATAAGGTGGGCCCCCAAGATACGCAGTATTTT. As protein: CASSYKVGPQDTQYF.

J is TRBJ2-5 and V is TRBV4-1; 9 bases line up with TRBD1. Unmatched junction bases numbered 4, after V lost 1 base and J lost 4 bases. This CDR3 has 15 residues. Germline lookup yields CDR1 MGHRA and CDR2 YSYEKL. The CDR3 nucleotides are TGCGCCAGCAGCCAAGCCGGGACAGGGTTAGAGACCCAGTACTTC. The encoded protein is CASSQAGTGLETQYF.